The 12 T cell receptor beta chains below all came from one sample that was sequenced in a study of blood T cell repertoires in COVID-19. Sequencing was performed with immunoSEQ multiplex PCR; in TCRdb, only in-frame clones are kept and a portion is missing. The data show 200,000 to 250,000 clones, over 75% seen once. Sequenced input: PBMCs or T cells enriched from blood (not recorded which). The receptors shown here come from a man between 35 and 55 years old who had recovered from COVID-19.

V usage is TRBV19 and J usage is TRBJ1-2; D might be TRBD1 (5 bases). Germline CDR1 and CDR2: LNHDA and SQIVND (reference sequence). V was shortened by 6 bases and J by 2 bases, with 13 bases between the two germline ends. This CDR3 comprises 14 residues. This CDR3 reads CASRTVSLNYGYTF. Written as DNA, the CDR3 is TGTGCCAGTAGGACAGTGTCCCTCAACTATGGCTACACCTTC. The variable domain in full, completed from reference TRBV19 and TRBJ1-2, reads DGGITQSPKYLFRKEGQNVTLSCEQNLNHDAMYWYRQDPGQGLRLIYYSQIVNDFQKGDIAEGYSVSREKKESFPLTVTSAQKNPTAFYLCASRTVSLNYGYTFGSGTRLTVV.

This clone was seen a few times. The chain is built from TRBV5-1 and TRBJ2-5, with unresolved D. Trimming shortened V by 4 bases and J by 5 bases, and 6 bases separated the two germline ends. Germline values: CDR1 SGHRS, CDR2 YFSETQ. This CDR3 has 11 residues. Written as DNA, the CDR3 is TGCGCCAGCAGCGTGTCGGAGACCCAGTACTTC. It is translated as CASSVSETQYF.

The chain employs TRBV29-1 and TRBJ1-1, with no clear D. CDR1 and CDR2 (germline): SQVTM, ANQGSEA. V gave up 4 bases and J gave up 1 base, with 10 bases separating them. The CDR3 has 13 residues. In DNA form, the CDR3 reads TGCAGCGTTGGAGTTACAGCGAACACTGAAGCTTTCTTT. Protein: CSVGVTANTEAFF.

This clone has just one count. The chain uses TRBV12-3 or TRBV12-4 and TRBJ1-1; D is undetermined. With 5 bases removed from V and 3 bases from J, the gap between germline ends came to 10 bases. This CDR3 is built from 13 residues. The CDR3 loop is CASSLTSYTEAFF. CDR3 sequence (DNA): TGTGCCAGCAGTCTAACGTCCTACACTGAAGCTTTCTTT.

V gene TRBV5-1 combines with J gene TRBJ1-1; no reliable D call. CDR1 is SGHRS and CDR2 is YFSETQ in the germline V gene. V was trimmed by 3 bases and J by 2 bases, leaving 11 bases between them. The CDR3 covers 14 residues. The CDR3 region is CASSSRVQNTEAFF. CDR3 nucleotides: TGCGCCAGCAGCTCGCGCGTCCAAAACACTGAAGCTTTCTTT.

This chain links TRBV19 with TRBJ1-1; weak D call: TRBD1 (6 bases). This CDR3 contains 13 residues. The V end was cut by 4 bases, the J end by 11 bases, with 17 bases between. Germline V CDR1 and CDR2: LNHDA, SQIVND (reference sequence). The CDR3 DNA follows: TGTGCCAGTAGTACAACTCAGGGGAGAGGGGCTTTCTTT. Its translation: CASSTTQGRGAFF. Combining the CDR3 with reference TRBV19 and TRBJ1-1 gives the whole variable domain DGGITQSPKYLFRKEGQNVTLSCEQNLNHDAMYWYRQDPGQGLRLIYYSQIVNDFQKGDIAEGYSVSREKKESFPLTVTSAQKNPTAFYLCASSTTQGRGAFFGQGTRLTVV.

As to this clone: Other DNA sequences in this specimen translate into the identical CDR3. This sequence joins TRBV9 and TRBJ1-1; maybe TRBD1 (5 bases). CDR3 size: 13 residues. Trimming shortened V by 2 bases and J by 1 base, and 6 bases separated the two germline ends. Germline CDR1 and CDR2: SGDLS and YYNGEE. As DNA, the CDR3 is TGTGCCAGCAGCGTTACAGGGAACACTGAAGCTTTCTTT. Translation gives CASSVTGNTEAFF.

The chain links TRBV7-9 to TRBJ2-3; 11 nucleotides line up with TRBD2. The J segment lost 0 bases and the V segment lost 5 bases, leaving 10 bases of the junction unmatched. The germline gives CDR1 SEHNR, CDR2 FQNEAQ (reference sequence). The CDR3 length is 18 residues. For the CDR3, the DNA is TGTGCCAGCAGCCAACTAGCGGGGGCAACCACTAGCACAGATACGCAGTATTTT. It specifies CASSQLAGATTSTDTQYF. Based on the CDR3 plus reference TRBV7-9 and TRBJ2-3, the full variable domain is DTGVSQNPRHKITKRGQNVTFRCDPISEHNRLYWYRQTLGQGPEFLTYFQNEAQLEKSRLLSDRFSAERPKGSFSTLEIQRTEQGDSAMYLCASSQLAGATTSTDTQYFGPGTRLTVL.

This rearrangement joins TRBV5-1 to TRBJ2-3, with D tentatively TRBD2 (6 bases). The germline CDR1 and CDR2 sequences are SGHRS and YFSETQ. The CDR3 has 15 residues. The V end lost 5 bases, the J end lost 1 base, and 14 bases lay between the germline ends. The CDR3 loop is CASRGRYGGTDTQYF. CDR3 in DNA: TGCGCCAGCAGAGGGAGGTACGGTGGCACAGATACGCAGTATTTT.

The gene calls are TRBV5-4 and TRBJ2-3; possibly TRBD1 for D (6 bases). Germline V gene lookup returns CDR1 SGHNT and CDR2 YYREEE (reference sequence). CDR3 length: 14 residues. V lost 4 bases, J lost 4 bases, and 13 bases lay in between. CDR3 loop: CASSPGQNPDTQYF. The CDR3 DNA reads as TGTGCCAGCAGCCCCGGACAGAACCCAGATACGCAGTATTTT.

The chain joins TRBV30 to TRBJ1-3; weak D call: TRBD1 (5 bases). CDR1 and CDR2 from the germline V gene are GTSNPN and SVGIG (reference sequence). The CDR3 has 14 residues. The V end was cut by 2 bases, the J end by 2 bases, with 10 bases between. CDR3 region: CAWSIGGTGNTIYF. CDR3 DNA: TGTGCCTGGAGTATCGGGGGAACTGGAAACACCATATATTTT.

This clone appeared once. This chain uses TRBV6-5 with TRBJ1-2; unclear D gene. Germline V gives CDR1 MNHEY, CDR2 SVGAGI. Trimming removed 8 bases at V and 5 bases at J, with 12 bases between. The CDR3 extends over 12 amino acids. The CDR3 here is CASYRVQYGYTF. In DNA, the CDR3 is TGTGCCAGCTACCGTGTCCAGTATGGCTACACCTTC.